One and the same sample provided the 20 T cell receptor beta chains below, sequenced in a study of PD-L1 blockade in urothelial cancer (TCRdb year 2017). The library was produced with the immunoSEQ multiplex PCR assay. TCRdb's version of the immuneACCESS table is confined to in-frame rearrangements and falls short of the full clone set. An unresolved V gene accounts for under half of the shortfall where checked; the remainder is of unknown origin. This sample is represented by about 84,000 clones; more than 75% of them were singletons. The top ten constitute more than 8% of the sample. Sequences were derived from PBMCs, sampled around atezolizumab (anti-PD-L1) treatment. The receptors were sampled from a man in his sixties or seventies with urothelial cancer.

This chain uses TRBV6-1 with TRBJ2-6, with 9 bases identical to TRBD1. Germline CDR1 reads MNHNS; CDR2 reads SASEGT. The J segment lost 2 bases and the V segment lost 3 bases, leaving 5 bases of the junction unmatched. The CDR3 contains 17 residues. DNA for the CDR3: TGTGCCAGCAGTGAGGGGGACAGGGTCGCTGGGGCCAACGTCCTGACTTTC. Translating gives CASSEGDRVAGANVLTF.

Only one count was recorded for this clone. The V and J genes are TRBV6-1 and TRBJ2-7, with 8 bases that match TRBD1. The CDR3 length is 14 residues. Germline V gene sequence: CDR1 MNHNS, CDR2 SASEGT. The trim removed 7 bases at V and 0 bases at J, leaving 5 bases unmatched. CDR3: CASMRDRSSYEQYF. The CDR3 DNA sequence: TGTGCCAGCATGAGGGACAGGAGCTCCTACGAGCAGTACTTC.

The V gene is TRBV5-8, the J gene TRBJ2-7; a possible D gene is TRBD1 (5 bases). The CDR3 extends over 12 amino acids. CDR1 SGHTS and CDR2 YDEGEE come from the germline V gene. V lost 4 bases and J lost 2, with 7 bases in between. As DNA, the CDR3 is TGTGCCAGCAGCGACAGCCCCTACGAGCAGTACTTC. Protein sequence: CASSDSPYEQYF.

The V gene is TRBV11-2, the J gene TRBJ2-7; 7 bases fit TRBD1. Unmatched junction bases numbered 8, after V lost 5 bases and J lost 4 bases. The germline V gene has CDR1 SGHAT and CDR2 FQNNGV. The CDR3 consists of 14 residues. The CDR3 sequence: CASSTTTGLYEQYF. The CDR3 nucleotides read TGTGCCAGCAGCACTACGACAGGGTTGTACGAGCAGTACTTC.

This chain connects TRBV30 to TRBJ2-3; 12 nucleotides agree with TRBD1. CDR3 length: 15 residues. The V gene end was trimmed by 4 bases and the J gene end by 7 bases; junction bases not matched to a gene: 9. CDR1 is GTSNPN and CDR2 is SVGIG in the germline V gene (reference sequence). The CDR3 nucleotides read TGTGCCTGGAACCCCCGGGACAGGGGGCGACATACGCAGTATTTT. Translation: CAWNPRDRGRHTQYF.

This clone was seen only a few times. The chain joins TRBV6-1 to TRBJ1-5; no clear D gene. Trimming took 1 base from V and 0 from J, leaving 7 bases between them. Germline CDR1 reads MNHNS; CDR2 reads SASEGT. CDR3 length: 15 amino acids. CDR3 region: CASSEGSYSNQPQHF. The CDR3 bases are TGTGCCAGCAGTGAAGGAAGCTATAGCAATCAGCCCCAGCATTTT.

CDR3: CASSSPGADTQYF. The CDR3, as DNA: TGTGCCAGCAGCAGCCCAGGGGCGGATACGCAGTATTTT. V usage is TRBV7-6 and J usage is TRBJ2-3, with a weak D call TRBD1 (6 bases). The ends were cut back, 5 bases at V and 6 bases at J, with 12 bases in the middle. This CDR3 is built from 13 residues. Germline V gives CDR1 SGHVS, CDR2 FNYEAQ.

V usage is TRBV27 and J usage is TRBJ1-5; no definite D call. V lost 2 bases and J lost 3, with 11 bases in between. The CDR3 has 15 residues. CDR1 and CDR2 (germline): MNHEY, SMNVEV (reference sequence). CDR3 region: CASSLEGRLNQPQHF. CDR3 bases: TGTGCCAGCAGTTTAGAAGGGAGGCTCAATCAGCCCCAGCATTTT.

This clone was recorded once. The genes are TRBV4-1 and TRBJ1-3, with D hard to call. The V end lost 0 bases, the J end lost 0 bases, and 15 bases lay between the germline ends. Germline V lookup: CDR1 MGHRA, CDR2 YSYEKL. The CDR3 extends over 18 amino acids. The CDR3 here is CASSQDDFRWNSGNTIYF. Here the CDR3 DNA reads TGCGCCAGCAGCCAAGACGACTTTAGATGGAACTCTGGAAACACCATATATTTT.

The V call is TRBV6-1, the J call TRBJ1-2, with unresolved D. V lost 4 bases, J lost 6 bases, and 15 bases lay in between. CDR3 size: 14 residues. Germline-derived CDR1 and CDR2 are MNHNS and SASEGT. CDR3 in DNA: TGTGCCAGCAGTGTAGGGAGTTGGGCTGATGGCTACACCTTC. Encoded protein: CASSVGSWADGYTF.

The gene calls are TRBV9 and TRBJ1-4; D gene uncertain. Germline V gene sequence: CDR1 SGDLS, CDR2 YYNGEE. This CDR3 is built from 15 residues. The germline V and J ends were trimmed by 0 bases and 5 bases, with 11 bases remaining between them. The CDR3: CASSVATGENEKLFF. The CDR3 DNA reads as TGTGCCAGCAGCGTAGCTACCGGGGAAAATGAAAAACTGTTTTTT. Based on the CDR3 plus reference TRBV9 and TRBJ1-4, the full variable domain is DSGVTQTPKHLITATGQRVTLRCSPRSGDLSVYWYQQSLDQGLQFLIQYYNGEERAKGNILERFSAQQFPDLHSELNLSSLELGDSALYFCASSVATGENEKLFFGSGTQLSVL.

The CDR3 DNA is TGCAGCGGAGGGAGTCCGAACACCGGGGAGCTGTTTTTT. This gives the protein CSGGSPNTGELFF. The genes are TRBV29-1 and TRBJ2-2; weak D call: TRBD2 (5 bases). V was clipped by 7 bases and J by 0 bases, with 9 bases between them. Germline CDR1 is SQVTM and CDR2 is ANQGSEA. CDR3 size: 13 residues.

This chain uses TRBV2 with TRBJ2-3, with 10 bases aligning to TRBD1. Per germline, CDR1 SNHLY and CDR2 FYNNEI. The CDR3 loop spans 15 amino acids. J lost 4 bases, V lost 3 bases, and 4 bases had no gene match. The DNA of the CDR3 is TGTGCCAGCAGTGACGACAGGGGGCACGCAGATACGCAGTATTTT. Translated: CASSDDRGHADTQYF.

The chain joins TRBV5-1 to TRBJ1-6; D is perhaps TRBD1 (6 bases). The CDR3 covers 16 residues. V was pared by 0 bases and J by 4 bases, with 11 bases between. The germline V gene encodes CDR1 SGHRS and CDR2 YFSETQ. CDR3 in amino acids: CASSLAGARYNSPLHF. The CDR3 region has the DNA TGCGCCAGCAGCTTGGCAGGGGCGCGGTATAATTCACCCCTCCACTTT.

The genes are TRBV5-1 and TRBJ2-5; 7 bases match TRBD2. The CDR3 length is 17 residues. Germline assignment: CDR1 SGHRS and CDR2 YFSETQ. Unmatched junction bases numbered 10, after V lost 0 bases and J lost 2 bases. Written as DNA, the CDR3 is TGCGCCAGCAGCTTGGGGGCCGTGGCGGGAGCACAAGAGACCCAGTACTTC. The encoded protein is CASSLGAVAGAQETQYF.

This rearrangement joins TRBV7-8 to TRBJ2-7, with D maybe TRBD1 (6 bases). Germline V gene lookup returns CDR1 SGHVS and CDR2 FQNEAQ. CDR3 length equals 14 residues. The ends were cut back, 5 bases at V and 0 bases at J, with 11 bases in the middle. The CDR3 DNA reads TGTGCCAGCAGCACCACGACAGGCTCCTACGAGCAGTACTTC. Translated, it gives CASSTTTGSYEQYF.

The V call is TRBV28, the J call TRBJ2-3; 13 bases are shared with TRBD2. Unmatched junction bases numbered 3, after V lost 5 bases and J lost 1 base. The V gene's germline CDR1 is MDHEN and CDR2 SYDVKM. This CDR3 is 16 amino acids long. The CDR3, as DNA: TGTGCCAGCAGTCCGGGGACTAGCGGGGGCACAGATACGCAGTATTTT. Amino acids: CASSPGTSGGTDTQYF.

This clone turned up a few times. The chain is built from TRBV6-1 and TRBJ1-5; D is undetermined. The CDR3 contains 13 residues. V lost 8 bases to trimming and J lost 3 bases, with 11 bases between them. Germline V gene lookup returns CDR1 MNHNS and CDR2 SASEGT. The chain's CDR3 is CASLSTNNQPQHF. DNA for the CDR3: TGTGCCAGCTTAAGCACGAACAATCAGCCCCAGCATTTT.

The rearrangement uses TRBV18 and TRBJ2-3; D is unclear. Germline V gives CDR1 KGHSH, CDR2 LQKENI. Between the trimmed V and J ends, which lost 0 bases and 5 bases, there was a span of 6 bases. The CDR3 contains 13 residues. CDR3 coding DNA: TGTGCCAGCTCACCACCGACTGAAGATACGCAGTATTTT. Its protein is CASSPPTEDTQYF.

The rearrangement uses TRBV19 and TRBJ2-7; TRBD2 aligns across 12 bases. Germline V lookup: CDR1 LNHDA, CDR2 SQIVND (reference sequence). The CDR3 contains 15 residues. J gave up 4 bases and V 8 bases, and 9 bases lay outside the gene matches. In DNA form, the CDR3 reads TGTGCCAGTGCGCCACTAGCGGGGGGAGCTTACGAGCAGTACTTC. Protein: CASAPLAGGAYEQYF.